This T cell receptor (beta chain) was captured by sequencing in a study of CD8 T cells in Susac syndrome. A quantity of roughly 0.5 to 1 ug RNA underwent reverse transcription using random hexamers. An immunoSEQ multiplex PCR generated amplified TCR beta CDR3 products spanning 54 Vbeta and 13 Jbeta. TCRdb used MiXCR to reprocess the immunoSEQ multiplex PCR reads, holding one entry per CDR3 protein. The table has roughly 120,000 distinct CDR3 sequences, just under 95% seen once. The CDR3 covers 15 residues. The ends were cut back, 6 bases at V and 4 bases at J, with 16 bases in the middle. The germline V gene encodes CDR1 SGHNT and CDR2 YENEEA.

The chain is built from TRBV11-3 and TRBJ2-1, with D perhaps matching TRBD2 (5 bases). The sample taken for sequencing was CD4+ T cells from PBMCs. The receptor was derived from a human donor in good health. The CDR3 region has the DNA TGTGCCAGCAGTCAGAGCGGTTCTCTATACAATGAGCAGTTCTTC. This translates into CASSQSGSLYNEQFF.